The clone carrying this T cell receptor beta chain was counted a few times. What it binds is not known. This entry is derived from a study of beta chain features in type 1 diabetes. Expressed TCRB transcripts were sequenced because the entire RNA isolate underwent reverse transcription. Data came from immunoSEQ multiplex PCR; TCRdb stores just in-frame clones and leaves some out. The data show some 370,000 clones, roughly 9.8% seen once. Sorting that relied on CD45RO/CCR7/CD25/CD127/CD95/CD27 yielded CD4+ naive, central memory, regulatory and stem cell-like memory cells. Findings and limits, study-wide: In patients and controls equally, PCR might favor templates that are shorter. In type 1 diabetes patients, VDJ junctions had fewer insertions; deletions at these junctions were more frequent. Type 1 diabetes patients had moderately but significantly shorter TCRB CDR3s in all four CD4+ subsets.

Sequencing was done on a sample of central memory CD4+ T cells from blood. This sequence was found in a man between 25 and 39 years old with type 1 diabetes.

CDR3 amino acids: CSVDIEGGPAYF. The CDR3 DNA reads as TGCAGCGTTGATATTGAGGGGGGCCCGGCGTACTTC. This chain connects TRBV29-1 to TRBJ2-7; either TRBD1 or TRBD2 may supply D (6 bases each). The CDR3 extends over 12 amino acids. From germline, CDR1 is SQVTM and CDR2 ANQGSEA. Trimming cost V 3 bases and J 12 bases, with 18 bases left between them.